The 13 T cell receptor beta chains below were found in one sample sequenced in a study of liver allograft versus peripheral blood T cells. Across the study: The authors compared T cell receptor repertoires in transplanted livers with those in the peripheral blood of recipients.

TCRdb fed the reads into MiXCR, producing one record per CDR3 protein. The sample holds fewer than 9,500 distinct CDR3 sequences; approximately 17% are singletons and the top ten take 4% to 4.5%. Source of these receptors: a human patient who had a liver transplant. Some T cells here may be from the graft donor.

The CDR3 region is CASSDGASGNNEQFF. The DNA of the CDR3 is TGTGCCAGCAGTGATGGGGCTAGCGGCAACAATGAGCAGTTCTTC. V gene TRBV2 combines with J gene TRBJ2-1; 7 bases are a match to TRBD2. Germline trimming cut 3 bases from V and 5 bases from J; bases unmatched to any gene: 7. The CDR3 length is 15 residues. The V gene's germline CDR1 is SNHLY and CDR2 FYNNEI.

The chain carries TRBV12-3 or TRBV12-4 and TRBJ1-1; D unresolved. The CDR3 loop spans 13 amino acids. Trimming stripped 5 bases from V and 6 bases from J, with 13 bases between. CDR3 coding DNA: TGTGCCAGCAGTATTCGGTTGGTCGCTGAAGCTTTCTTT. The encoded protein is CASSIRLVAEAFF.

As regards this clonotype: A clone one base away is much larger, so this may be a read error. The J gene is TRBJ1-2, the V gene TRBV30, with 7 bases that match TRBD1. Germline V CDR1 and CDR2: GTSNPN, SVGIG (reference sequence). The length of the CDR3 is 17 residues. CDR3 DNA sequence: TGTGCCCGGAGTGTAGGTCGGGACAGAAATCTCCGGGGTGGCTACACCTTC. Residues: CARSVGRDRNLRGGYTF. Combining the CDR3 with reference TRBV30 and TRBJ1-2 gives the whole variable domain SQTIHQWPATLVQPVGSPLSLECTVEGTSNPNLYWYRQAAGRGLQLLFYSVGIGQISSEVPQNLSASRPQDRQFILSSKKLLLSDSGFYLCARSVGRDRNLRGGYTFGSGTRLTVV.

This clonotype was seen only once. The rearrangement uses TRBV28 and TRBJ2-7, with D possibly being TRBD2 (6 bases). The J call may be faulty, since TRBJ2-1 better matches the DNA end. The CDR3 spans 16 residues. Germline CDR1 is MDHEN and CDR2 is SYDVKM. The CDR3: CASSLWTGVGLYEQFF. CDR3 coding DNA: TGTGCCAGCAGTTTATGGACGGGAGTCGGTCTCTACGAGCAGTTCTTC.

This clonotype ranks as medium-sized. V is TRBV6-5 and J is TRBJ1-4; 9 bases are shared with TRBD1. CDR1 and CDR2 (germline): MNHEY, SVGAGI. This CDR3 contains 15 residues. V lost 5 bases and J lost 6; bases outside the gene matches: 7. The CDR3 nucleotides read TGTGCCAGCAGTACCCTGACAGGGGGAGATGAAAAACTGTTTTTT. This gives the protein CASSTLTGGDEKLFF.

Within the sample, this clonotype is medium-sized. The CDR3, as DNA: TGTGCCAGCAGTTTTGGGTGGGGACAGGGTGAAGCTTTCTTT. Translated: CASSFGWGQGEAFF. This sequence joins TRBV27 and TRBJ1-1, with TRBD1 identical over 9 bases. The J segment lost 7 bases and the V segment lost 3 bases, leaving 6 bases of the junction unmatched. The CDR3 runs to 14 residues. CDR1 MNHEY and CDR2 SMNVEV come from the germline V gene (reference sequence).

This clonotype is judged medium-sized. The genes are TRBV5-6 and TRBJ1-2, with 10 bases matching TRBD1. Germline assignment: CDR1 SGHDT and CDR2 YYEEEE. J was trimmed by 4 bases and V by 0 bases; bases with no gene match: 6. CDR3 length: 16 residues. The CDR3 coding sequence is TGTGCCAGCAGCTTGGAGAGGGACAGGGGATTCTATGGCTACACCTTC. Protein: CASSLERDRGFYGYTF.

This clonotype counts as medium-sized. This chain links TRBV18 with TRBJ2-1; 11 bases fit TRBD2. Germline trimming cut 3 bases from V and 7 bases from J; bases unmatched to any gene: 8. This CDR3 comprises 16 residues. Germline-derived CDR1 and CDR2 are KGHSH and LQKENI. CDR3: CASSPFLAGGDNEQFF. The CDR3 DNA reads as TGTGCCAGCTCACCGTTCCTAGCGGGAGGTGATAATGAGCAGTTCTTC.

By proportion, this clonotype is medium-sized. In DNA, the CDR3 is TGTGCCAGTAGTACCCGACAGGGCGACAATGAGCAGTTCTTC. Translating it yields CASSTRQGDNEQFF. The chain joins TRBV19 to TRBJ2-1, with 7 bases fitting TRBD1. V dropped 4 bases and J dropped 5; count of bases not matched to a gene: 5. This CDR3 region has 14 residues. Looked up from germline, CDR1 is LNHDA and CDR2 is SQIVND (reference sequence). Full variable domain (rest looked up from reference TRBV19 and TRBJ2-1): DGGITQSPKYLFRKEGQNVTLSCEQNLNHDAMYWYRQDPGQGLRLIYYSQIVNDFQKGDIAEGYSVSREKKESFPLTVTSAQKNPTAFYLCASSTRQGDNEQFFGPGTRLTVL.

This clonotype is medium-sized by share. The gene calls are TRBV6-5 and TRBJ1-1, with 7 bases that match TRBD1. The length of the CDR3 is 14 residues. The V and J ends lost 5 bases and 0 bases, in that order; junction bases with no gene match: 3. Germline CDR1 and CDR2: MNHEY and SVGAGI. Here the CDR3 reads CASSTGQMNTEAFF. CDR3 nucleotides: TGTGCCAGCAGTACGGGACAGATGAACACTGAAGCTTTCTTT.

Details on this clonotype: A read error may account for a junction end that differs from germline. V gene TRBV20-1 combines with J gene TRBJ1-2; D is ambiguous. Germline V gives CDR1 DFQATT, CDR2 SNEGSKA (reference sequence). The CDR3 is made up of 13 amino acids. The CDR3 nucleotides are TGCAGTGCCAGAGACGTTGCAAACTATGGCTACACCTTC. This codes for CSARDVANYGYTF.

This rearrangement joins TRBV3-1 to TRBJ1-3; 7 bases fit TRBD1. J was trimmed by 0 bases and V by 4 bases; bases with no gene match: 0. Germline-derived CDR1 and CDR2 are LGHDT and YNNKEL (reference sequence). The CDR3 is 14 amino acids. CDR3 sequence: CASSRQGSGNTIYF. The CDR3, as DNA: TGTGCCAGCAGCCGACAGGGCTCTGGAAACACCATATATTTT.

Within the sample, this clonotype is medium-sized. The V call is TRBV5-4, the J call TRBJ1-3; no definite D call. V dropped 5 bases and J dropped 2 bases, with 14 bases sitting between them. This CDR3 comprises 15 residues. The V gene's germline CDR1 is SGHNT and CDR2 YYREEE (reference sequence). The CDR3 DNA sequence: TGTGCCAGCAGGGGAGGGCAGGACCCTGGAAACACCATATATTTT. Its translation: CASRGGQDPGNTIYF.